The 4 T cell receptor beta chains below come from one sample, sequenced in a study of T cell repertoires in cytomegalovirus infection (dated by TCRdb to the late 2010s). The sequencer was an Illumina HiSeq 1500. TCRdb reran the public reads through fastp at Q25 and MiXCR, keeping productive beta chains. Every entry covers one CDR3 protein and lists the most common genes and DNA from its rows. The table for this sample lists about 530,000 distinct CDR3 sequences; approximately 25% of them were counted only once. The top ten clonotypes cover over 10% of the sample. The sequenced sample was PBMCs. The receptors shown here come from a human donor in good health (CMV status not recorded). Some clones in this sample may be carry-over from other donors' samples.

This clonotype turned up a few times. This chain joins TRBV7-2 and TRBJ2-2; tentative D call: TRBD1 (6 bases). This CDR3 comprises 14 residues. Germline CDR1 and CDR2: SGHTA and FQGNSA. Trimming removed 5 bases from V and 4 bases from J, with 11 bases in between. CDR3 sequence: CASSLYRVTGELFF. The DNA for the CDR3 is TGTGCCAGCAGCCTGTACAGGGTCACCGGGGAGCTGTTTTTT.

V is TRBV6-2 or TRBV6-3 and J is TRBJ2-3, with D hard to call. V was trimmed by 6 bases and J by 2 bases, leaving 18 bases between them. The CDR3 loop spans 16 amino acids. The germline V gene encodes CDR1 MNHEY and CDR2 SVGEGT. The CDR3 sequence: CASSPSSLVFTDTQYF. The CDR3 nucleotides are TGTGCCAGCAGCCCCTCGTCGCTAGTGTTCACAGATACGCAGTATTTT.

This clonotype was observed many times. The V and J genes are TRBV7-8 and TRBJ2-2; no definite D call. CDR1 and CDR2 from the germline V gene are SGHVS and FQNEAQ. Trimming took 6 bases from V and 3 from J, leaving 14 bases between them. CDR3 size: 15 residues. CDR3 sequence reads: CASRSSVGDTGELFF. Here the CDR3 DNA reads TGTGCCAGCAGGTCAAGTGTTGGGGACACCGGGGAGCTGTTTTTT. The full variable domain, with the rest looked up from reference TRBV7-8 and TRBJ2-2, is GAGVSQSPRYKVAKRGQDVALRCDPISGHVSLFWYQQALGQGPEFLTYFQNEAQLDKSGLPSDRFFAERPEGSVSTLKIQRTQQEDSAVYLCASRSSVGDTGELFFGEGSRLTVL.

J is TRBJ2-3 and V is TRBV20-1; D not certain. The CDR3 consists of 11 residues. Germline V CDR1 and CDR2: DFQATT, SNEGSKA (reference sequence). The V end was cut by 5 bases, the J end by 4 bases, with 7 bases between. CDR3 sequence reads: CSAPVSDTQYF. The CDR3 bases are TGCAGTGCTCCTGTTTCAGATACGCAGTATTTT.